One T cell receptor beta chain is described in this entry. The target antigen is unknown. The V segment lost 4 bases and the J segment 7 bases; nucleotides outside the gene matches: 5. CDR1 is MNHEY, CDR2 SVGAGI, per germline. The CDR3 spans 14 residues. RNA extraction was followed by reverse transcription into cDNA, which acted as the sequencing template. Data came from immunoSEQ multiplex PCR; TCRdb stores just in-frame clones and leaves some out. In the table there are approximately 150,000 clones, around three fifths of which are singletons. The sample is drawn from a study of CD8+ T cells in alopecia areata. Whole-study context: Tofacitinib administration to treated patients was oral, at 5 to 10 mg twice daily. Severity scores in treated patients reflected the percentage of scalp affected. The study, taken as a whole, reports: Many expanded lesional clones persisted during tofacitinib (in both scalp and blood). In scalp samples, resident alphabeta T cells of normal skin are also sequenced.

This sample's treatment: oral pan-JAK inhibitor, 5-10 mg twice daily. This clonotype originated in a human donor with alopecia areata. This rearrangement joins TRBV6-5 to TRBJ1-2, with 11 nucleotides matching TRBD1. The sequencing here drew on CD4+ T cells sorted from blood, taken at week 24, from a patient treated with tofacitinib. CDR3 in DNA: TGTGCCAGCAGTTCTGGACAGGGGGCATTTGGCTACACCTTC. The encoded protein is CASSSGQGAFGYTF.